A selection of T cell receptor beta chains follows, all from one sample in a study of T-cell reconstitution after alpha-beta-depleted transplantation in children. TCRdb passed the PCR reads through MiXCR, listing each CDR3 protein once. Found here are 440,000 or so distinct CDR3 sequences, approximately 41% of them singletons; the top ten hold approximately 25%. The sequencing here drew on PBMCs, taken before TCRalphabeta/CD19-depleted stem cell transplant. Every receptor here comes from a girl aged 2 to 10 with aplastic anemia, due to receive a stem cell transplant. CDR3s include the opening cysteine and the closing phenylalanine or tryptophan. The order of the fields is clone size, CDR3 length, J gene, V gene, CDR3 protein. Not every row has a clone size; where given, it reads once, few, many or a size class.

clone_size: .; cdr3_length: 17; j_call: TRBJ2-7; v_call: TRBV15; cdr3_aa: CATSRGGRQGQTYEQYF
clone_size: few; cdr3_length: 17; j_call: TRBJ2-2; v_call: TRBV5-1; cdr3_aa: CASSLGSAGKDTGELFF
clone_size: few; cdr3_length: 14; j_call: TRBJ2-7; v_call: TRBV29-1; cdr3_aa: CSVVGTGGFVEQYF
clone_size: .; cdr3_length: 15; j_call: TRBJ2-2; v_call: TRBV9; cdr3_aa: CASSVDRGRTGELFF
clone_size: many; cdr3_length: 14; j_call: TRBJ1-2; v_call: TRBV5-1; cdr3_aa: CASSFSGPRGGYTF
clone_size: many; cdr3_length: 13; j_call: TRBJ2-7; v_call: TRBV6-2/TRBV6-3; cdr3_aa: CASSYQLYYEQYF
clone_size: .; cdr3_length: 14; j_call: TRBJ2-2; v_call: TRBV20-1; cdr3_aa: CSARVTGSAGELFF
clone_size: .; cdr3_length: 15; j_call: TRBJ2-7; v_call: TRBV20-1; cdr3_aa: CSARDWAAQTYEQYF
clone_size: few; cdr3_length: 16; j_call: TRBJ1-2; v_call: TRBV12-5; cdr3_aa: CASGLVPNRDREGYTF
clone_size: many; cdr3_length: 14; j_call: TRBJ2-3; v_call: TRBV5-5; cdr3_aa: CASSLDWPSNTQYF
clone_size: .; cdr3_length: 14; j_call: TRBJ2-1; v_call: TRBV20-1; cdr3_aa: CSASLPGVYNEQFF
clone_size: many; cdr3_length: 18; j_call: TRBJ2-1; v_call: TRBV4-1; cdr3_aa: CASSQSGLAGSSYNEQFF
clone_size: many; cdr3_length: 14; j_call: TRBJ1-2; v_call: TRBV15; cdr3_aa: CATSRGVMDKGYTF
clone_size: .; cdr3_length: 13; j_call: TRBJ2-2; v_call: TRBV7-3; cdr3_aa: CASSLPGTGELFF
clone_size: .; cdr3_length: 13; j_call: TRBJ2-5; v_call: TRBV5-1; cdr3_aa: CASRPTSLETQYF
clone_size: few; cdr3_length: 13; j_call: TRBJ2-2; v_call: TRBV11-3; cdr3_aa: CASSPASAGELFF
clone_size: .; cdr3_length: 15; j_call: TRBJ1-4; v_call: TRBV6-1; cdr3_aa: CASSSLVGSGEKLFF
clone_size: many; cdr3_length: 14; j_call: TRBJ1-1; v_call: TRBV6-5; cdr3_aa: CASSYSIGGTEAFF
clone_size: few; cdr3_length: 15; j_call: TRBJ2-2; v_call: TRBV19; cdr3_aa: CASSAGTSFTGELFF
clone_size: .; cdr3_length: 16; j_call: TRBJ2-1; v_call: TRBV20-1; cdr3_aa: CSARVHGQRTYNEQFF
clone_size: .; cdr3_length: 15; j_call: TRBJ2-2; v_call: TRBV5-1; cdr3_aa: CASSSIGPNTGELFF
clone_size: .; cdr3_length: 20; j_call: TRBJ2-2; v_call: TRBV13; cdr3_aa: CASSSSGTRRTSRATGELFF
clone_size: .; cdr3_length: 13; j_call: TRBJ1-1; v_call: TRBV18; cdr3_aa: CASGGARNTEAFF
clone_size: .; cdr3_length: 19; j_call: TRBJ1-3; v_call: TRBV6-1; cdr3_aa: CASSLKRKGLIPSGNTIYF
clone_size: .; cdr3_length: 16; j_call: TRBJ2-1; v_call: TRBV7-3; cdr3_aa: CASSLYAGGASGEQFF
clone_size: few; cdr3_length: 14; j_call: TRBJ2-1; v_call: TRBV12-3/TRBV12-4; cdr3_aa: CASSPGLAGGLPFF
clone_size: .; cdr3_length: 13; j_call: TRBJ2-1; v_call: TRBV10-1; cdr3_aa: CASSPEGRNEQFF
clone_size: many; cdr3_length: 16; j_call: TRBJ2-1; v_call: TRBV6-2/TRBV6-3; cdr3_aa: CASSYGRSGAYNEQFF
clone_size: .; cdr3_length: 17; j_call: TRBJ2-1; v_call: TRBV12-3/TRBV12-4; cdr3_aa: CASSLAPTSGRNNEQFF
clone_size: .; cdr3_length: 18; j_call: TRBJ2-3; v_call: TRBV7-6; cdr3_aa: CASSLRGQGPEGTDTQYF
clone_size: .; cdr3_length: 17; j_call: TRBJ2-3; v_call: TRBV20-1; cdr3_aa: CSARDFREGPSTDTQYF
clone_size: .; cdr3_length: 16; j_call: TRBJ2-1; v_call: TRBV5-1; cdr3_aa: CASSITGPSSYNEQFF
clone_size: .; cdr3_length: 15; j_call: TRBJ2-5; v_call: TRBV3-1; cdr3_aa: CASSQDGTGQETQYF
clone_size: .; cdr3_length: 15; j_call: TRBJ2-7; v_call: TRBV29-1; cdr3_aa: CSVEGVSGIGYEQYF
clone_size: many; cdr3_length: 15; j_call: TRBJ2-1; v_call: TRBV5-4; cdr3_aa: CASSWGTSGYNEQFF
clone_size: few; cdr3_length: 14; j_call: TRBJ2-7; v_call: TRBV20-1; cdr3_aa: CSARMTGSIHEQYF
clone_size: many; cdr3_length: 14; j_call: TRBJ2-1; v_call: TRBV14; cdr3_aa: CASSLRVTINEQFF
clone_size: .; cdr3_length: 14; j_call: TRBJ2-3; v_call: TRBV20-1; cdr3_aa: CSAIGPGGGDTQYF
clone_size: .; cdr3_length: 16; j_call: TRBJ2-1; v_call: TRBV7-6; cdr3_aa: CASSLGGGRARNEQFF
clone_size: many; cdr3_length: 14; j_call: TRBJ1-5; v_call: TRBV28; cdr3_aa: CASRLGTANQPQHF
clone_size: .; cdr3_length: 14; j_call: TRBJ2-5; v_call: TRBV6-2/TRBV6-3; cdr3_aa: CASADRPYQETQYF
clone_size: many; cdr3_length: 12; j_call: TRBJ1-2; v_call: TRBV3-1; cdr3_aa: CASSHSLSGYTF
clone_size: .; cdr3_length: 18; j_call: TRBJ1-5; v_call: TRBV15; cdr3_aa: CATSRDSGSPYSNQPQHF
clone_size: .; cdr3_length: 17; j_call: TRBJ2-1; v_call: TRBV12-3/TRBV12-4; cdr3_aa: CASSGGYSQGIYNEQFF
clone_size: .; cdr3_length: 15; j_call: TRBJ1-2; v_call: TRBV4-1; cdr3_aa: CASSQVVSANYGYTF
clone_size: .; cdr3_length: 16; j_call: TRBJ2-7; v_call: TRBV5-1; cdr3_aa: CASSQAKTSASYEQYF
clone_size: .; cdr3_length: 14; j_call: TRBJ1-4; v_call: TRBV7-9; cdr3_aa: CASSRTGRDEKLFF
clone_size: many; cdr3_length: 17; j_call: TRBJ2-3; v_call: TRBV7-2; cdr3_aa: CASSPQGGQTYTDTQYF